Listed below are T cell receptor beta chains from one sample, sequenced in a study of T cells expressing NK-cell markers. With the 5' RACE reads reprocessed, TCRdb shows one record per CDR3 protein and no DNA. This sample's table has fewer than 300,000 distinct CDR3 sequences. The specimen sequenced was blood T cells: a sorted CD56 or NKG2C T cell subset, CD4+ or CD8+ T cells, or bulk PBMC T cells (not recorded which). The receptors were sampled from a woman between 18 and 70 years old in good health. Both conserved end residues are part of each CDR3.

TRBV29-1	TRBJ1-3	CSGKFGNTIYF
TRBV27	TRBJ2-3	CASSPYWLTADTQYF
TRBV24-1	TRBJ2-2	CATSGSGTANTGELFF
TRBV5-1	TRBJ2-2	CASSLGGWQPGTGELFF
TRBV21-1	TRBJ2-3	CASSGGQTTDTQYF
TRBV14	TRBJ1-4	CASSQRQVLNEKLFF
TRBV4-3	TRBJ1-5	CASSPQVHNQPQHF
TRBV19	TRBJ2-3	CASSIASRGGTDTQYF
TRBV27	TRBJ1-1	CASRSYSTAFEAFF
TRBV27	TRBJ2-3	CASSQGFEVDTQYF
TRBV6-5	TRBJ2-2	CASSYSRASGAGELFF
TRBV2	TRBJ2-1	CASSPSVGGPYNEQFF
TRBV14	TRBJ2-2	CASSQRGGNTGELFF
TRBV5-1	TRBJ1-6	CASRRDRDNSPLHF
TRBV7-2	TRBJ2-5	CASSTLTNPPPKETQYF
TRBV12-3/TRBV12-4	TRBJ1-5	CASRRDSGNQPQHF
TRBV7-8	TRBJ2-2	CASSLRLAGGGNTGELFF
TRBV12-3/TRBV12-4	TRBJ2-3	CASSSTGTGTKDTQYF
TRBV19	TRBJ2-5	CASSGTWAPQETQYF
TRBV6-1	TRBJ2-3	CASRRVGGPSTDTQYF
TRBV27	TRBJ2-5	CASRRLSGQETQYF
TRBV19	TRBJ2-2	CASRGRNTGELFF
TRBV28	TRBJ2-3	CASSPAAWRTDTQYF
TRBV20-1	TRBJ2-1	CSVGSAGQGGNEQFF
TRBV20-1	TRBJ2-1	CSVSTLGQGNVGEQFF
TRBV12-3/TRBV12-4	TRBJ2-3	CASSPTSGLAGTDTQYF
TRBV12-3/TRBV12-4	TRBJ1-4	CASSWGGRGNEKLFF
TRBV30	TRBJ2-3	CAWSAARNLRGGTQYF
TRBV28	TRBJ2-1	CASSLLAGVRYNEQFF
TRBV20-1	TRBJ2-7	CSGATSGSSYEQYF
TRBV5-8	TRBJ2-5	CASSSQDRAQETQYF
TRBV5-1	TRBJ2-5	CASSLIANQETQYF
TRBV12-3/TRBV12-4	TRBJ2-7	CASSSQGISAYEQYF
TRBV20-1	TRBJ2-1	CSAPSAGGQNYNEQFF
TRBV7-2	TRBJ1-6	CASSPLTGTGYSPLHF
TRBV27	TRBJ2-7	CASSTQLSLSEQYF
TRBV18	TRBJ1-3	CASSRLEGSPGSGNTIYF
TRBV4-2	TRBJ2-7	CASSQDVTVDRYF